The present entry profiles one T cell receptor (beta chain) with its context. Antigen unknown. Germline V gene sequence: CDR1 LNHDA, CDR2 SQIVND (reference sequence). CDR3 length: 14 residues. Trimming took 3 bases from V and 6 from J; bases not matched to a gene: 4. This specimen comes from a study of cytomegalovirus exposure and HLA in healthy donors. Study observations and caveats: Associated with cytomegalovirus, according to the listing, were 170 or so TCR beta chains. In a later analysis, most CMV-associated TCR beta chains appeared HLA-restricted. Indistinguishable V segments such as TRBV6-2 and TRBV6-3 were excluded.

PCR used 60 Vbeta primers and 13 Jbeta primers. Clones were sequenced by immunoSEQ multiplex PCR, and TCRdb holds only the in-frame ones, with some missing. The sample has roughly 170,000 clones; 80% are singletons. The source of this sequence is a boy aged 10-17 years in good health and CMV-seronegative. This chain connects TRBV19 to TRBJ2-1; 8 nucleotides line up with TRBD1. Material for sequencing was PBMCs. CDR3 sequence: CASSIGQGSNEQFF. Written as DNA, the CDR3 is TGTGCCAGTAGTATTGGACAGGGAAGCAATGAGCAGTTCTTC.